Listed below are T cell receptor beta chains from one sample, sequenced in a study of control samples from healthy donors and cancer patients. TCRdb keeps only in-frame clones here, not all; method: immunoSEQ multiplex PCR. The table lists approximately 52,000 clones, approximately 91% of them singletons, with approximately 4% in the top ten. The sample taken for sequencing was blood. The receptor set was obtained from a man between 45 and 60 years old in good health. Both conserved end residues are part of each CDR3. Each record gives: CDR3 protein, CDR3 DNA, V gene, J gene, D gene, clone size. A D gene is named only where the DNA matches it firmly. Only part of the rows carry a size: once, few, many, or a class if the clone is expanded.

CDR3 protein: CASSDGFGQGGRETQYF
CDR3 DNA: TGCGCCAGCAGTGACGGTTTCGGGCAGGGAGGTCGGGAGACCCAGTACTTC
V gene: TRBV10-1
J gene: TRBJ2-5
D gene: -
clone size: few

CDR3 protein: CASSPSGGTEAFF
CDR3 DNA: TGTGCCAGCAGTCCTTCAGGGGGGACTGAAGCTTTCTTT
V gene: TRBV11-3
J gene: TRBJ1-1
D gene: TRBD1
clone size: -

CDR3 protein: CASRRLGDRGNTEAFF
CDR3 DNA: TGTGCCAGTAGACGTCTTGGGGACAGGGGGAACACTGAAGCTTTCTTT
V gene: TRBV19
J gene: TRBJ1-1
D gene: TRBD1
clone size: -

CDR3 protein: CASSLAGTYEQYF
CDR3 DNA: TGCGCCAGCAGCTTGGCGGGGACCTACGAGCAGTACTTC
V gene: TRBV5-1
J gene: TRBJ2-7
D gene: -
clone size: -

CDR3 protein: CASSQSGTGAFYEQYF
CDR3 DNA: TGTGCCAGCAGCCAGTCCGGGACAGGGGCCTTCTACGAGCAGTACTTC
V gene: TRBV3-1/TRBV3-2
J gene: TRBJ2-7
D gene: TRBD1
clone size: -

CDR3 protein: CSGLAAGSYNEQFF
CDR3 DNA: TGCAGCGGACTAGCTGCGGGGTCCTACAATGAGCAGTTCTTC
V gene: TRBV29-1
J gene: TRBJ2-1
D gene: TRBD2
clone size: -

CDR3 protein: CAWNGNTGELFF
CDR3 DNA: TGTGCCTGGAATGGGAACACCGGGGAGCTGTTTTTT
V gene: TRBV30
J gene: TRBJ2-2
D gene: -
clone size: -

CDR3 protein: CASSQGGRENTEAFF
CDR3 DNA: TGTGCCAGCAGCCAAGGTGGCAGGGAGAACACTGAAGCTTTCTTT
V gene: TRBV7-3
J gene: TRBJ1-1
D gene: -
clone size: -

CDR3 protein: CASSLPAGSTDTQYF
CDR3 DNA: TGTGCCAGCAGCTTGCCAGCGGGATCCACAGATACGCAGTATTTT
V gene: TRBV5-5
J gene: TRBJ2-3
D gene: TRBD2
clone size: -

CDR3 protein: CTGRTGKETQYF
CDR3 DNA: TGCACCGGACGAACAGGGAAAGAGACCCAGTACTTC
V gene: TRBV29-1
J gene: TRBJ2-5
D gene: -
clone size: -

CDR3 protein: CASRLTGQGVGELFF
CDR3 DNA: TGTGCCAGCAGACTTACGGGACAGGGCGTCGGGGAGCTGTTTTTT
V gene: TRBV5-6
J gene: TRBJ2-2
D gene: TRBD1
clone size: -

CDR3 protein: CASSHSRLPTGELFF
CDR3 DNA: TGTGCCAGCAGCCATTCTCGCCTCCCCACCGGGGAGCTGTTTTTT
V gene: TRBV14
J gene: TRBJ2-2
D gene: -
clone size: -

CDR3 protein: CASSLPPSEGGNEKLFF
CDR3 DNA: TGTGCCAGCAGCTTACCCCCCAGCGAGGGCGGTAATGAAAAACTGTTTTTT
V gene: TRBV5-5
J gene: TRBJ1-4
D gene: -
clone size: -

CDR3 protein: CASSGKPGLAGASGTDTQYF
CDR3 DNA: TGTGCCAGTAGTGGTAAACCGGGACTAGCGGGAGCATCGGGCACAGATACGCAGTATTTT
V gene: TRBV19
J gene: TRBJ2-3
D gene: TRBD2
clone size: -

CDR3 protein: CASARRNTIYF
CDR3 DNA: TGTGCCAGTGCTAGGAGAAACACCATATATTTT
V gene: TRBV28
J gene: TRBJ1-3
D gene: -
clone size: -

CDR3 protein: CASSVGPNYEQYF
CDR3 DNA: TGTGCCAGTAGTGTCGGGCCCAACTACGAGCAGTACTTC
V gene: TRBV19
J gene: TRBJ2-7
D gene: -
clone size: -

CDR3 protein: CASSYKGIINTEAFF
CDR3 DNA: TGTGCCAGCAGTTACAAGGGTATAATAAACACTGAAGCTTTCTTT
V gene: TRBV6-5
J gene: TRBJ1-1
D gene: -
clone size: -

CDR3 protein: CASSTRADTQYF
CDR3 DNA: TGTGCCAGTAGTACCAGGGCAGATACGCAGTATTTT
V gene: TRBV19
J gene: TRBJ2-3
D gene: -
clone size: once

CDR3 protein: CATSDSSLYGYTF
CDR3 DNA: TGTGCCACCAGTGATTCCTCATTATATGGCTACACCTTC
V gene: TRBV24-1
J gene: TRBJ1-2
D gene: -
clone size: -

CDR3 protein: CASRGPLGEQFF
CDR3 DNA: TGTGCCAGCAGGGGCCCTCTAGGTGAGCAGTTCTTC
V gene: TRBV6-5
J gene: TRBJ2-1
D gene: -
clone size: -

CDR3 protein: CASSLGGQVYQETQYF
CDR3 DNA: TGCGCCAGCAGCCTGGGGGGACAAGTGTACCAAGAGACCCAGTACTTC
V gene: TRBV5-1
J gene: TRBJ2-5
D gene: -
clone size: -

CDR3 protein: CASSLGGTREKLFF
CDR3 DNA: TGTGCCAGCAGCTTAGGAGGGACCCGAGAAAAACTGTTTTTT
V gene: TRBV7-6
J gene: TRBJ1-4
D gene: -
clone size: few

CDR3 protein: CASSQDSAAGPFATNEKLFF
CDR3 DNA: TGCGCCAGCAGCCAAGATTCAGCGGCAGGACCCTTTGCAACTAATGAAAAACTGTTTTTT
V gene: TRBV4-1
J gene: TRBJ1-4
D gene: -
clone size: -

CDR3 protein: CASFRGGTEAFF
CDR3 DNA: TGTGCCAGCTTTCGAGGGGGCACTGAAGCTTTCTTT
V gene: TRBV7-9
J gene: TRBJ1-1
D gene: -
clone size: -

CDR3 protein: CSVAPGGHLAGNTIYF
CDR3 DNA: TGCAGCGTTGCTCCCGGGGGGCATCTGGCTGGAAACACCATATATTTT
V gene: TRBV29-1
J gene: TRBJ1-3
D gene: -
clone size: -

CDR3 protein: CASSPLAGLGDEQFF
CDR3 DNA: TGTGCCAGCTCACCTCTAGCGGGGCTAGGGGATGAGCAGTTCTTC
V gene: TRBV18
J gene: TRBJ2-1
D gene: TRBD2
clone size: -

CDR3 protein: CASWTGNRGYTF
CDR3 DNA: TGTGCCAGTTGGACAGGGAACCGTGGCTACACCTTC
V gene: TRBV6-5
J gene: TRBJ1-2
D gene: TRBD1
clone size: -

CDR3 protein: CASSLGSAYNEQFF
CDR3 DNA: TGTGCCAGCAGCTTAGGAAGCGCTTACAATGAGCAGTTCTTC
V gene: TRBV7-9
J gene: TRBJ2-1
D gene: -
clone size: -

CDR3 protein: CASSGGAGEETQYF
CDR3 DNA: TGTGCCAGCAGCGGGGGAGCGGGAGAAGAGACCCAGTACTTC
V gene: TRBV9
J gene: TRBJ2-5
D gene: TRBD2
clone size: -

CDR3 protein: CASSPGINQPQHF
CDR3 DNA: TGTGCCAGTAGTCCAGGGATCAATCAGCCCCAGCATTTT
V gene: TRBV19
J gene: TRBJ1-5
D gene: -
clone size: -

CDR3 protein: CASSAGLAGVYGTDTQYF
CDR3 DNA: TGTGCCAGCAGCGCCGGACTAGCGGGAGTATATGGCACAGATACGCAGTATTTT
V gene: TRBV9
J gene: TRBJ2-3
D gene: TRBD2
clone size: few

CDR3 protein: CASSVGGGQVLAGNTIYF
CDR3 DNA: TGTGCCAGCAGCGTAGGTGGGGGACAGGTATTGGCTGGAAACACCATATATTTT
V gene: TRBV9
J gene: TRBJ1-3
D gene: TRBD1
clone size: -

CDR3 protein: CASSIDGRRKNSYEQYF
CDR3 DNA: TGTGCCAGTAGTATAGATGGACGGAGGAAAAACTCCTACGAGCAGTACTTC
V gene: TRBV19
J gene: TRBJ2-7
D gene: -
clone size: once

CDR3 protein: CASSLGRTKGAGELFF
CDR3 DNA: TGTGCCAGCTCACTAGGCCGGACAAAAGGCGCCGGGGAGCTGTTTTTT
V gene: TRBV18
J gene: TRBJ2-2
D gene: -
clone size: -

CDR3 protein: CAWSKGGDQPQHF
CDR3 DNA: TGTGCCTGGAGTAAGGGGGGAGACCAGCCCCAGCATTTT
V gene: TRBV30
J gene: TRBJ1-5
D gene: -
clone size: -

CDR3 protein: CASSLQGSGETQYF
CDR3 DNA: TGTGCCAGCAGCCTCCAGGGATCCGGGGAGACCCAGTACTTC
V gene: TRBV3-1/TRBV3-2
J gene: TRBJ2-5
D gene: -
clone size: -

CDR3 protein: CASSLRSNEQYF
CDR3 DNA: TGTGCCAGCAGCTTAAGAAGTAACGAGCAGTACTTC
V gene: TRBV7-3
J gene: TRBJ2-7
D gene: -
clone size: -

CDR3 protein: CASSWGGTDYNSPLHF
CDR3 DNA: TGTGCCAGCAGCTGGGGTGGGACAGACTATAATTCACCCCTCCACTTT
V gene: TRBV11-3
J gene: TRBJ1-6
D gene: TRBD1
clone size: -

CDR3 protein: CASSLTGRYSYNEQFF
CDR3 DNA: TGTGCCAGCAGCTTGACGGGACGGTACTCCTACAATGAGCAGTTCTTC
V gene: TRBV11-1
J gene: TRBJ2-1
D gene: -
clone size: -

CDR3 protein: CASSVAGGMGNTIYF
CDR3 DNA: TGTGCCAGCAGCGTAGCTGGGGGTATGGGAAACACCATATATTTT
V gene: TRBV9
J gene: TRBJ1-3
D gene: -
clone size: -

CDR3 protein: CASSISGQFTGAFF
CDR3 DNA: TGTGCCAGTAGTATTAGTGGACAGTTCACCGGGGCTTTCTTT
V gene: TRBV19
J gene: TRBJ1-1
D gene: -
clone size: -

CDR3 protein: CASSLRRITGELFF
CDR3 DNA: TGTGCCAGCAGCCTAAGAAGGATCACCGGGGAGCTGTTTTTT
V gene: TRBV4-2
J gene: TRBJ2-2
D gene: -
clone size: -

CDR3 protein: CASSPGRDTEAFF
CDR3 DNA: TGTGCCAGCAGCCCTGGTCGGGACACTGAAGCTTTCTTT
V gene: TRBV7-9
J gene: TRBJ1-1
D gene: -
clone size: once

CDR3 protein: CASSLDGGGEQYF
CDR3 DNA: TGTGCCAGCAGCTTAGATGGCGGAGGGGAGCAGTACTTC
V gene: TRBV11-2
J gene: TRBJ2-7
D gene: -
clone size: few

CDR3 protein: CASSLDGGDNQPQHF
CDR3 DNA: TGTGCCAGCAGCTTAGACGGAGGGGACAATCAGCCCCAGCATTTT
V gene: TRBV11-2
J gene: TRBJ1-5
D gene: -
clone size: -

CDR3 protein: CARPRGLENIQYF
CDR3 DNA: TGTGCCAGACCCAGAGGGCTGGAAAACATTCAGTACTTC
V gene: TRBV12-3/TRBV12-4
J gene: TRBJ2-4
D gene: -
clone size: -

CDR3 protein: CSVASGAGDQPQHF
CDR3 DNA: TGCAGCGTTGCATCGGGCGCCGGGGATCAGCCCCAGCATTTT
V gene: TRBV29-1
J gene: TRBJ1-5
D gene: -
clone size: -

CDR3 protein: CASSPGQGIPEGNQPQHF
CDR3 DNA: TGTGCCAGCAGTCCGGGACAGGGGATCCCGGAGGGGAATCAGCCCCAGCATTTT
V gene: TRBV6-2/TRBV6-3
J gene: TRBJ1-5
D gene: TRBD1
clone size: -

CDR3 protein: CASSLKGGSNQPQHF
CDR3 DNA: TGTGCCAGCAGCTTGAAGGGTGGTAGCAATCAGCCCCAGCATTTT
V gene: TRBV11-2
J gene: TRBJ1-5
D gene: -
clone size: -

CDR3 protein: CASSRRDGVNTEAFF
CDR3 DNA: TGTGCCAGCAGCCGACGTGACGGGGTGAACACTGAAGCTTTCTTT
V gene: TRBV7-8
J gene: TRBJ1-1
D gene: -
clone size: -

CDR3 protein: CASSSGLNTGELFF
CDR3 DNA: TGCGCCAGCAGCTCGGGACTTAACACCGGGGAGCTGTTTTTT
V gene: TRBV5-1
J gene: TRBJ2-2
D gene: -
clone size: -

CDR3 protein: CSVEEIGRAEETQYF
CDR3 DNA: TGCAGCGTTGAAGAAATCGGGAGGGCCGAAGAGACCCAGTACTTC
V gene: TRBV29-1
J gene: TRBJ2-5
D gene: TRBD2
clone size: -

CDR3 protein: CASSPRGGPYEQYF
CDR3 DNA: TGTGCCAGCAGCCCCCGCGGGGGTCCCTACGAGCAGTACTTC
V gene: TRBV7-2
J gene: TRBJ2-7
D gene: TRBD2
clone size: -

CDR3 protein: CASRKTGITEAFF
CDR3 DNA: TGTGCCAGCAGAAAAACAGGGATCACTGAAGCTTTCTTT
V gene: TRBV12-3/TRBV12-4
J gene: TRBJ1-1
D gene: -
clone size: -

CDR3 protein: CATSDPGWGYTF
CDR3 DNA: TGTGCCACCAGTGACCCGGGGTGGGGCTACACCTTC
V gene: TRBV24-1
J gene: TRBJ1-2
D gene: -
clone size: -